The clone carrying this T cell receptor (beta chain) has at least ten counts. Its cognate antigen is unknown. These data belong to a study of T-cell memory formation after mild COVID-19. Across the whole study: Largely donor-specific sequence clusters came from a couple of donors.

The V and J ends lost 2 bases and 3 bases respectively, with 8 bases between them. The CDR3 totals 14 residues. Germline assignment: CDR1 MNHNS and CDR2 SASEGT. General study findings and limits: Clones contracting over day 15 to 85 were CD4/CD8 balanced, with later expanders leaning CD4+. Shrinking CD4+ clones resided mostly in CM and EM, and CD8+ ones in EMRA.

Constant-segment primers were used for 5'RACE, and the resulting TCR alpha and TCR beta cDNA libraries carried sample barcodes and UMIs. TCRdb re-called the 5' RACE reads with MiXCR, one entry per CDR3 protein. The sample lists about 210,000 distinct CDR3 sequences, roughly a tenth occurring once. Sequencing was performed on PBMCs or a T cell subset sorted from them (not recorded which). This clonotype was obtained from a man aged 18 to 29 who had mild COVID-19 (a few samples of this study predate the infection). Cell type and time point are not known. The chain links TRBV6-1 to TRBJ2-4, with D possibly matching TRBD2 (5 bases). The CDR3 loop reads CASSEPGFKNIQYF. CDR3 bases: TGTGCCAGCAGTGAACCGGGGTTCAAAAACATTCAGTACTTC.